Below are 14 T cell receptor beta chains sequenced from a single sample in a study of cytomegalovirus exposure and HLA in healthy donors. Both 60 Vbeta primers and 13 Jbeta primers went into the PCR. Generated by immunoSEQ multiplex PCR, the TCRdb table keeps only in-frame clones and is missing some. This sample has about 200,000 clones, with roughly four fifths found just once. The sequencing input was PBMCs. The receptors shown here come from a middle-aged woman in good health and CMV-seronegative.

The chain is built from TRBV6-1 and TRBJ1-4, with 8 bases aligning to TRBD1. This CDR3 is 15 amino acids long. Losses at the gene ends were 5 bases for V and 2 bases for J; bases not matched to a gene: 4. Germline V gene sequence: CDR1 MNHNS, CDR2 SASEGT. This chain's CDR3 is CASSRNRGTNEKLFF. The CDR3 DNA reads TGTGCCAGCAGTAGGAACAGGGGGACTAATGAAAAACTGTTTTTT.

The DNA of the CDR3 is TGCAGCGTCGGAGTAGGGGGTTCGGAGACCCAGTACTTC. It specifies CSVGVGGSETQYF. The chain has TRBV29-1 and TRBJ2-5; D might be TRBD1 (6 bases). The CDR3 covers 13 residues. Germline CDR1 and CDR2: SQVTM and ANQGSEA. Trimming pared 6 bases from V and 5 bases from J, leaving 16 bases between.

This clone came up a few times. The chain uses TRBV9 and TRBJ2-7; weak D call: TRBD1 (6 bases). V lost 1 base and J 4 bases, leaving 15 bases between the germline ends. The CDR3 length is 15 residues. CDR1 is SGDLS, CDR2 YYNGEE, per germline. Here the CDR3 DNA reads TGTGCCAGCAGCGTATGGTCTATCAGGGGATACGAGCAGTACTTC. As protein: CASSVWSIRGYEQYF.

The CDR3 DNA is TGCGCCAGCAGCGAGGGCAATTCCTACGAGCAGTACTTC. Translating it yields CASSEGNSYEQYF. The V and J genes are TRBV5-1 and TRBJ2-7; perhaps TRBD2 as D (5 bases). This CDR3 has 13 amino acids. V was clipped by 4 bases and J by 1 base, with 9 bases between them. The germline CDR1 and CDR2 sequences are SGHRS and YFSETQ.

The chain employs TRBV6-6 and TRBJ1-1, with a possible D match to TRBD1 (6 bases). Germline CDR1 and CDR2: MNHNY and SVGAGI (reference sequence). The CDR3 is 14 amino acids. The germline V and J ends were trimmed by 6 bases and 5 bases, with 16 bases remaining between them. The CDR3 bases are TGTGCCAGCAGCCCGGACAGCTTCGGAACTGAAGCTTTCTTT. Translated, it gives CASSPDSFGTEAFF.

The V and J genes are TRBV7-6 and TRBJ2-5, with TRBD2 identical over 7 bases. Germline V gene lookup returns CDR1 SGHVS and CDR2 FNYEAQ. The length of the CDR3 is 17 residues. V gave up 2 bases and J gave up 5 bases; unmatched junction bases: 14. CDR3 protein: CASSLRPERDASETQYF. CDR3 sequence (DNA): TGTGCCAGCAGCTTACGCCCTGAGCGGGATGCATCGGAGACCCAGTACTTC.

In this sample, this clone turned up once. V gene TRBV29-1 combines with J gene TRBJ2-7, with 9 bases identical to TRBD1. V shed 6 bases and J 7 bases; nucleotides not matched to a gene: 13. The germline V gene has CDR1 SQVTM and CDR2 ANQGSEA. CDR3 length: 14 residues. CDR3 sequence (DNA): TGCAGCGTGAGATCTGGACAGGGGTTAGGAGAGCAGTACTTC. Translated, it gives CSVRSGQGLGEQYF.

This chain uses TRBV18 with TRBJ1-1; D is perhaps TRBD1 (6 bases). Trimming took off 3 bases at V and 1 base at J, with 12 bases between the two ends. Germline CDR1 and CDR2: KGHSH and LQKENI. The CDR3 has 15 amino acids. This CDR3 is CASSPQGPANTEAFF. Written as DNA, the CDR3 is TGTGCCAGCTCACCTCAGGGGCCAGCGAACACTGAAGCTTTCTTT. Supplemented by reference TRBV18 and TRBJ1-1, the full variable domain reads NAGVMQNPRHLVRRRGQEARLRCSPMKGHSHVYWYRQLPEEGLKFMVYLQKENIIDESGMPKERFSAEFPKEGPSILRIQQVVRGDSAAYFCASSPQGPANTEAFFGQGTRLTVV.

The chain employs TRBV7-6 and TRBJ2-3; 8 bases map to TRBD1. The length of the CDR3 is 12 residues. CDR1 is SGHVS and CDR2 is FNYEAQ in the germline V gene. The junction had 3 bases not matched to a gene; V was cut back by 5 bases and J by 8 bases. The CDR3 DNA reads as TGTGCCAGCAGCACTGACAGGGGTACGCAGTATTTT. It encodes CASSTDRGTQYF.

In DNA, the CDR3 is TGTGCCAGCAGCCTTGGACAGGGAACTAACTATGGCTACACCTTC. Translated: CASSLGQGTNYGYTF. The gene calls are TRBV7-9 and TRBJ1-2; 8 nucleotides agree with TRBD1. Trimming at V came to 5 bases and at J to 0 bases, leaving 5 bases not matched to a gene. Germline assignment: CDR1 SEHNR and CDR2 FQNEAQ (reference sequence). This CDR3 region has 15 residues.

This rearrangement joins TRBV19 to TRBJ1-3, with a tentative D call TRBD1 (6 bases). Germline V gives CDR1 LNHDA, CDR2 SQIVND (reference sequence). The CDR3 runs to 15 residues. The V end lost 7 bases, the J end lost 0 bases, and 13 bases lay between the germline ends. In DNA form, the CDR3 reads TGTGCCAGTACCGAGGGGGGGACCTCTGGAAACACCATATATTTT. This encodes CASTEGGTSGNTIYF.

This sequence joins TRBV2 and TRBJ2-3, with a tentative D call TRBD2 (5 bases). CDR1 is SNHLY and CDR2 is FYNNEI in the germline V gene. V was clipped by 6 bases and J by 4 bases, with 20 bases between them. CDR3 length: 16 residues. CDR3 amino acids: CASSGLLDLGPDTQYF. Written as DNA, the CDR3 is TGTGCCAGCAGCGGACTCCTAGACCTAGGTCCAGATACGCAGTATTTT.

The rearrangement uses TRBV2 and TRBJ1-6, with D possibly TRBD1 on 6 matching bases. The CDR3 loop spans 12 amino acids. The V end lost 6 bases, the J end lost 10 bases, and 10 bases lay between the germline ends. Germline V gene data show CDR1 as SNHLY and CDR2 as FYNNEI. The CDR3 sequence is CASSRGYSPLHF. In DNA, the CDR3 is TGTGCCAGCAGCAGGGGTTACTCACCCCTCCACTTT.

This chain uses TRBV12-5 with TRBJ2-7, with 11 bases that match TRBD1. The CDR3 consists of 14 residues. The junction had 3 bases not matched to a gene; V was cut back by 6 bases and J by 2 bases. Germline CDR1 reads LGHNT; CDR2 reads FRNRAP. CDR3 sequence reads: CASGPGQGAYEQYF. The CDR3, as DNA: TGTGCTAGTGGCCCGGGACAGGGGGCCTACGAGCAGTACTTC.